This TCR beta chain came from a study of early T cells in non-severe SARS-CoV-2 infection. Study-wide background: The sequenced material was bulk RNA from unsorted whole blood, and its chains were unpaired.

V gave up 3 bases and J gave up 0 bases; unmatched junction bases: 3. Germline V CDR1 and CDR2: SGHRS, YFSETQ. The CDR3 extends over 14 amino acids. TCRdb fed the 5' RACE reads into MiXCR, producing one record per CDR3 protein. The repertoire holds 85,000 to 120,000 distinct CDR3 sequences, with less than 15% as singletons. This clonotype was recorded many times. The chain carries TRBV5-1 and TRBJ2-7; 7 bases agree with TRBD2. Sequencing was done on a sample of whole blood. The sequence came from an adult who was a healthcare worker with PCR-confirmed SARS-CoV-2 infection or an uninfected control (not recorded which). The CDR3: CASSSRDYSYEQYF. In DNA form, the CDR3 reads TGCGCCAGCAGCTCCCGGGACTACTCCTACGAGCAGTACTTC.